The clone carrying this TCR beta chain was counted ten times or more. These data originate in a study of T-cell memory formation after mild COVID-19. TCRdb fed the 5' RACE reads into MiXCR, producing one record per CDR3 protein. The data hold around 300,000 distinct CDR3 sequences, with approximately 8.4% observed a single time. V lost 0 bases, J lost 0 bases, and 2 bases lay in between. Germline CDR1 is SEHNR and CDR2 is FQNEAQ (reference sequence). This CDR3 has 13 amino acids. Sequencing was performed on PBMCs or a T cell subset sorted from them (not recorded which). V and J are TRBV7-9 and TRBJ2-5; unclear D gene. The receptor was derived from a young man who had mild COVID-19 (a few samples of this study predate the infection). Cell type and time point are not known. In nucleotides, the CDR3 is TGTGCCAGCAGCTTAGCCCACCAAGAGACCCAGTACTTC. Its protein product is CASSLAHQETQYF.